The rows below give T cell receptor beta chains drawn from one sample of a study of CD8+ T cells in alopecia areata. Only in-frame clones appear in the TCRdb table, and some are missing; sequencing was by immunoSEQ multiplex PCR. The table records 200,000 to 250,000 clones, roughly 57% of them present only once. This specimen consisted of CD4+ T cells sorted from blood, obtained at week 0. Receptors were obtained from a human donor with alopecia areata. Each CDR3 is given with its conserved first and last residue. The D gene is left open where the match is weak. Expanded clones get a size class; other rows say once, few or many, or leave the size out.

>TRBJ1-2|TRBV30|once|TRBD1|14
CAWSVGQGVLGYTF
TGTGCCTGGAGTGTCGGACAGGGAGTATTGGGCTACACCTTC
>TRBJ2-3|TRBV9|.|.|11
CASGDTDTQYF
TGTGCCAGCGGGGACACAGATACGCAGTATTTT
>TRBJ2-7|TRBV2|.|.|14
CASTAMGAAYEQYF
TGTGCCAGTACGGCGATGGGGGCCGCCTACGAGCAGTACTTC
>TRBJ2-7|TRBV30|once|TRBD2|15
CAWSAYSGLAREQYF
TGTGCCTGGAGTGCCTATTCAGGACTAGCGCGGGAGCAGTACTTC
>TRBJ2-1|TRBV30|.|.|12
CAWRRTAGEQFF
TGTGCCTGGAGACGGACCGCCGGTGAGCAGTTCTTC
>TRBJ2-1|TRBV5-4|.|TRBD2|15
CASSHTSGGHNEQFF
TGTGCCAGCAGCCACACTAGCGGGGGACACAATGAGCAGTTCTTC
>TRBJ2-7|TRBV20-1|once|.|11
CSARTVGEQYF
TGCAGTGCCAGAACGGTAGGCGAGCAGTACTTC
>TRBJ2-3|TRBV7-9|.|.|14
CASSFYGRTDTQYF
TGTGCCAGCAGCTTTTACGGCCGCACAGATACGCAGTATTTT
>TRBJ1-1|TRBV4-1|.|.|13
CASSQGRVTEAFF
TGCGCCAGCAGCCAAGGCAGGGTCACTGAAGCTTTCTTT
>TRBJ2-1|TRBV29-1|.|.|12
CSVEPDAKRQFF
TGCAGCGTTGAGCCGGACGCAAAGCGGCAGTTCTTC
>TRBJ1-1|TRBV19|.|.|13
CASSIEGTLEAFF
TGTGCCAGTAGTATAGAAGGCACACTGGAAGCTTTCTTT
>TRBJ1-2|TRBV7-8|.|.|14
CASSLVSRDYGYTF
TGTGCCAGCAGCTTAGTGAGCAGAGACTATGGCTACACCTTC
>TRBJ2-1|TRBV4-1|few|TRBD2|16
CASSQPAGVGVNEQFF
TGCGCCAGCAGCCAACCAGCGGGAGTTGGGGTAAATGAGCAGTTCTTC
>TRBJ2-3|TRBV18|.|.|15
CASSPNGGRTDTQYF
TGTGCCAGCTCACCCAACGGGGGCCGCACAGATACGCAGTATTTT
>TRBJ1-4|TRBV6-5|.|.|16
CASSYPTAEGYGKLFF
TGTGCCAGCAGTTACCCCACGGCAGAAGGGTATGGAAAACTGTTTTTT
>TRBJ2-7|TRBV18|once|.|12
CASSPHGQEQYF
TGTGCCAGCTCACCGCACGGGCAAGAGCAGTACTTC
>TRBJ1-1|TRBV5-6|.|.|12
CASSLYSSEAFF
TGTGCCAGCAGCTTGTATTCCTCTGAAGCTTTCTTT
>TRBJ1-1|TRBV7-9|.|.|13
CASSLDGGAEAFF
TGTGCCAGCAGCTTAGATGGAGGGGCTGAAGCTTTCTTT
>TRBJ2-2|TRBV29-1|once|TRBD1|14
CSGRDRGNTGELFF
TGCAGCGGGCGGGACAGGGGGAACACCGGGGAGCTGTTTTTT
>TRBJ2-3|TRBV7-9|few|.|15
CASSLMRGNTDTQYF
TGTGCCAGCAGCTTAATGCGGGGAAACACAGATACGCAGTATTTT
>TRBJ1-2|TRBV30|.|TRBD1|14
CAWSVDRTIYGYTF
TGTGCCTGGAGTGTGGACAGGACGATCTATGGCTACACCTTC
>TRBJ2-2|TRBV9|.|.|14
CASSVVANTGELFF
TGTGCCAGCAGCGTAGTAGCGAACACCGGGGAGCTGTTTTTT
>TRBJ1-5|TRBV19|.|.|13
CASSTPWEGPQHF
TGTGCCAGTAGTACCCCCTGGGAGGGGCCCCAGCATTTT
>TRBJ1-5|TRBV7-9|.|TRBD1|15
CASSPTGDSNQPQHF
TGTGCCAGCAGCCCTACAGGGGATAGCAATCAGCCCCAGCATTTT
>TRBJ2-7|TRBV30|.|TRBD2|14
CAWSKLAGLYEQYF
TGTGCCTGGAGTAAACTAGCGGGTCTCTACGAGCAGTACTTC
>TRBJ1-1|TRBV6-5|.|TRBD1|11
CASSYSDRPFF
TGTGCCAGCAGTTACTCGGACAGGCCTTTCTTT
>TRBJ1-2|TRBV30|.|TRBD1|14
CATLTGQQFYGYTF
TGTGCCACCCTGACAGGGCAACAATTCTATGGCTACACCTTC
>TRBJ2-2|TRBV23-1|.|.|13
CASNRRGPGELFF
TGCGCCAGCAACCGCAGGGGACCCGGGGAGCTGTTTTTT
>TRBJ2-1|TRBV30|.|.|15
CAWNSRVSSYNEQFF
TGTGCCTGGAACTCCCGCGTAAGCTCCTACAATGAGCAGTTCTTC
>TRBJ2-4|TRBV18|.|.|15
CASSPYAGNNRIQYF
TGTGCCAGCTCACCTTACGCCGGGAACAATCGCATTCAGTACTTC
>TRBJ2-5|TRBV5-6|.|.|16
CASTIGNRVFGETQYF
TGTGCCAGCACGATCGGGAACCGGGTCTTCGGTGAGACCCAGTACTTC
>TRBJ1-1|TRBV11-2|.|.|14
CASSLRQRNTEAFF
TGTGCCAGCAGCTTAAGACAGCGGAACACTGAAGCTTTCTTT
>TRBJ1-2|TRBV6-5|.|.|14
CASSFQGGGYGYTF
TGTGCCAGCAGTTTCCAGGGAGGGGGCTATGGCTACACCTTC
>TRBJ2-7|TRBV11-3|.|.|14
CASSLAAQGYEQYF
TGTGCCAGCAGCTTAGCAGCTCAGGGGTACGAGCAGTACTTC
>TRBJ1-4|TRBV6-1|once|.|14
CASSEARGNEKLFF
TGTGCCAGCAGTGAAGCGCGGGGTAATGAAAAACTGTTTTTT
>TRBJ1-6|TRBV5-6|.|.|16
CASSVEVLLGDSPLHF
TGTGCCAGCAGCGTGGAAGTACTTCTTGGGGATTCACCCCTCCACTTT
>TRBJ1-3|TRBV30|.|.|13
CAWSSQSHGQSRF
TGTGCCTGGAGTTCCCAATCTCACGGACAGAGCCGTTTT